This entry describes one T cell receptor (beta chain). Trimming left V 8 bases short and J 6 bases short, with 13 bases between. This CDR3 is 13 amino acids long. Germline CDR1 MNHNS, CDR2 SASEGT. TCRdb ran MiXCR on the RT-PCR reads and lists one entry per CDR3 protein. The sample shows about 680,000 distinct CDR3 sequences, approximately 14% of them seen only once. V is TRBV6-1 and J is TRBJ1-4; D call uncertain. This receptor was identified in a female donor in good health, serving as a healthy control. The sequenced sample consisted of memory CD4+ T cells from blood. The DNA of the CDR3 is TGTGCCAGCCGCAGACAACAAGATGAAAAACTGTTTTTT. As protein: CASRRQQDEKLFF.